The 8 T cell receptor beta chains given below trace back to one sample, sequenced in a study of shared clonotypes between healthy human individuals. Repertoires were generated with immunoSEQ multiplex PCR, while TCRdb's copy carries only in-frame clones and drops some. The sample has some 2.3 million clones, just over 90% seen once. The sequenced material came from naive CD4+ T cells from PBMCs. Stated subset: CD45RA+ positively selected. The receptors here all came from a man younger than 35 in good health. Some clones in this sample may be carry-over from other donors' samples.

The chain uses TRBV7-8 and TRBJ2-7; no definite D call. Germline CDR1 is SGHVS and CDR2 is FQNEAQ. The CDR3 runs 15 residues. Trimming stripped 5 bases from V and 5 bases from J, with 19 bases between. The CDR3 DNA follows: TGTGCCAGCAGCAAAAAGCCCCCCGAAGGACACGAGCAGTACTTC. Translating gives CASSKKPPEGHEQYF.

The chain couples TRBV18 to TRBJ2-1; 9 bases line up with TRBD1. Losses at the gene ends were 3 bases for V and 4 bases for J; bases not matched to a gene: 10. CDR1 is KGHSH, CDR2 LQKENI, per germline. The CDR3 length is 17 residues. Here the CDR3 reads CASSPVGTGRAYNEQFF. CDR3 nucleotides: TGTGCCAGCTCACCCGTAGGGACAGGGAGAGCATACAATGAGCAGTTCTTC.

V gene TRBV5-1 combines with J gene TRBJ2-5, with TRBD2 identical over 14 bases. CDR1 and CDR2 (germline): SGHRS, YFSETQ. The CDR3 has 18 amino acids. Trimming removed 0 bases from V and 5 bases from J; junction bases left unmatched: 9. The CDR3 is CASSLAKGLAGEGETQYF. Here the CDR3 DNA reads TGCGCCAGCAGCTTGGCCAAGGGACTAGCGGGAGAGGGGGAGACCCAGTACTTC.

The J gene is TRBJ1-1, the V gene TRBV11-2; 9 bases match TRBD1. CDR3 length: 14 amino acids. Trimming cost V 5 bases and J 4 bases; bases outside gene matches: 5. The germline gives CDR1 SGHAT, CDR2 FQNNGV. In DNA form, the CDR3 reads TGTGCCAGCAGCCTCGGACAGGGGACCACTGAAGCTTTCTTT. Translation gives CASSLGQGTTEAFF.

This clone was recorded once. The chain employs TRBV18 and TRBJ2-7; D remains ambiguous. Trimming stripped 3 bases from V and 6 bases from J, with 12 bases between. The CDR3 spans 13 residues. Germline V gives CDR1 KGHSH, CDR2 LQKENI. CDR3 nucleotides: TGTGCCAGCTCACCTCTGAGGAGAGGCGAGCAGTACTTC. It translates to CASSPLRRGEQYF.

The chain links TRBV6-1 to TRBJ2-7; 7 positions agree with TRBD2. V was pared by 2 bases and J by 3 bases, with 13 bases of the junction left unmatched. The germline CDR1 and CDR2 sequences are MNHNS and SASEGT. The CDR3 runs 17 residues. The CDR3 sequence is CASSERLSGGSYYEQYF. CDR3 bases: TGTGCCAGCAGTGAACGACTGTCGGGCGGGAGTTACTACGAGCAGTACTTC.

The chain has TRBV28 and TRBJ1-5; 10 bases agree with TRBD1. Germline V gene lookup returns CDR1 MDHEN and CDR2 SYDVKM. The V gene end was trimmed by 3 bases and the J gene end by 0 bases; junction bases not matched to a gene: 8. The CDR3 has 18 amino acids. As DNA, the CDR3 is TGTGCCAGCAGTTTGGCCAGGACAGGGGGGGGTAGCAATCAGCCCCAGCATTTT. This encodes CASSLARTGGGSNQPQHF.

V usage is TRBV7-9 and J usage is TRBJ2-2; D is unclear. The CDR3 is 13 residues long. Trimming cost V 2 bases and J 6 bases, with 7 bases left between them. Germline values: CDR1 SEHNR, CDR2 FQNEAQ (reference sequence). The CDR3 region is CASSLHPAGELFF. The CDR3 DNA follows: TGTGCCAGCAGCTTACATCCAGCCGGGGAGCTGTTTTTT.